The 3 T cell receptor beta chains presented below share a single source sample, sequenced in a study of cytomegalovirus exposure and HLA in healthy donors. The PCR employed 60 Vbeta primers together with 13 Jbeta primers. The protocol was immunoSEQ multiplex PCR, while the TCRdb copy is restricted to in-frame clones and leaves out a portion. The sample gives hundreds of thousands of clones, 60% to 80% of which show up once; approximately 2% is in the top ten. The sample taken for sequencing was PBMCs. The origin of the receptors is a male donor in good health and CMV-seronegative.

V usage is TRBV11-2 and J usage is TRBJ2-3; no definite D call. V lost 5 bases to trimming and J lost 5 bases, with 8 bases between them. CDR1 is SGHAT and CDR2 is FQNNGV in the germline V gene. The CDR3 consists of 12 residues. The CDR3 here is CASSRLLDTQYF. DNA for the CDR3: TGTGCCAGCAGCCGTCTGTTAGATACGCAGTATTTT.

This clone occurred a few times. The chain is built from TRBV6-5 and TRBJ1-2; D remains unclear. The V gene lost 5 bases and the J gene lost 1 base, with 11 bases spanning the gap. CDR1 and CDR2 from the germline V gene are MNHEY and SVGAGI. This CDR3 comprises 14 residues. The CDR3 nucleotides are TGTGCCAGCAGTGATTCGCCTATTAACTATGGCTACACCTTC. This sequence encodes CASSDSPINYGYTF.

The chain carries TRBV6-1 and TRBJ1-2; 7 bases are shared with TRBD1. V shed 5 bases and J 8 bases; nucleotides not matched to a gene: 2. CDR1 is MNHNS and CDR2 is SASEGT in the germline V gene. The CDR3 covers 11 residues. Written as DNA, the CDR3 is TGTGCCAGCAGTTACAGGGGCGGCTACACCTTC. Translation gives CASSYRGGYTF.